This T cell receptor beta chain was recovered during a study of blood T cell repertoires in COVID-19. As for the study in general: PBMCs, B-cell-depleted T cells, or T cells were the source of the cDNA or gDNA that made up the material.

Produced via immunoSEQ multiplex PCR; TCRdb's table is partial and in-frame only. The data contain around 270,000 clones, 85% to 90% of them seen just once; the ten biggest clones take up around 0.88%. This receptor was taken from a man aged 25 to 40 with acute or convalescent COVID-19. Sequenced input: peripheral blood.

The CDR3 sequence: CAWNGGAEDYGYTF. CDR3 bases: TGTGCCTGGAATGGTGGGGCAGAGGACTATGGCTACACCTTC. The chain employs TRBV30 and TRBJ1-2; D possibly corresponds to TRBD1 (5 bases). The CDR3 is made up of 14 amino acids. Trimming took off 4 bases at V and 3 bases at J, with 15 bases between the two ends. Per the germline V gene, CDR1 is GTSNPN and CDR2 is SVGIG (reference sequence).